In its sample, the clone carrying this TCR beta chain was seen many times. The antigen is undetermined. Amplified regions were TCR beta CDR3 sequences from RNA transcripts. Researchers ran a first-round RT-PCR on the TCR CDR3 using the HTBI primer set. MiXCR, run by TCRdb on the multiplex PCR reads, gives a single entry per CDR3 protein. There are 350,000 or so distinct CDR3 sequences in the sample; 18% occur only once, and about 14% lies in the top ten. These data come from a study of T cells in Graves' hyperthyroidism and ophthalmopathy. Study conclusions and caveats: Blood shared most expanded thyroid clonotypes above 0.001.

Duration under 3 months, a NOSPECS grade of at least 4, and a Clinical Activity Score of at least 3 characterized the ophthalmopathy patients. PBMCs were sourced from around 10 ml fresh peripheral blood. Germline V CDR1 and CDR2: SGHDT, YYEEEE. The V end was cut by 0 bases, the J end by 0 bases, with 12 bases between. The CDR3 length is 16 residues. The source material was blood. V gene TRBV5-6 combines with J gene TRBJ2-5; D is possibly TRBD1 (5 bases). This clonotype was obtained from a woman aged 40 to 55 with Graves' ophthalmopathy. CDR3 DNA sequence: TGTGCCAGCAGCTTGGACCTTCTCAGGGACCAAGAGACCCAGTACTTC. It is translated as CASSLDLLRDQETQYF.